The 28 T cell receptor beta chains listed next were all sequenced from one sample in a study of T cell repertoires in cytomegalovirus infection. One entry per CDR3 protein results from TCRdb running MiXCR on the reads. The sample carries 200,000 to 250,000 distinct CDR3 sequences, roughly an eighth recorded once. Sequenced input: PBMCs. The receptors come from a human donor in good health (CMV status not recorded). Some clones in this sample may be carry-over from other donors' samples.

The CDR3 nucleotides read TGTGCCAGTAGCGGACGGAGCAGTAATGAAAAACTGTTTTTT. It yields the protein CASSGRSSNEKLFF. This chain links TRBV19 with TRBJ1-4; D remains ambiguous. Germline CDR1 is LNHDA and CDR2 is SQIVND (reference sequence). V lost 6 bases to trimming and J lost 4 bases, with 12 bases between them. The CDR3 spans 14 residues.

This sequence joins TRBV11-2 and TRBJ2-7, with 8 bases fitting TRBD2. Germline trimming cut 8 bases from V and 5 bases from J; bases unmatched to any gene: 17. Germline-derived CDR1 and CDR2 are SGHAT and FQNNGV. This CDR3 spans 16 amino acids. Here the CDR3 DNA reads TGTGCCAGCGGAGCACTTGGGACTAGGTCTCTAGACGAGCAGTACTTC. Its protein product is CASGALGTRSLDEQYF.

This clonotype occurred many times. The chain uses TRBV7-2 and TRBJ1-1; the D gene is possibly TRBD1 (5 bases). The V end lost 1 base, the J end lost 1 base, and 10 bases lay between the germline ends. The CDR3 covers 15 residues. Germline V gene data show CDR1 as SGHTA and CDR2 as FQGNSA. The CDR3 region has the DNA TGTGCCAGCAGCTTAGATCGGACATCGAACACTGAAGCTTTCTTT. The encoded protein is CASSLDRTSNTEAFF.

This chain uses TRBV5-5 with TRBJ2-1, with TRBD2 matching over 9 bases. This CDR3 spans 15 amino acids. Per the germline V gene, CDR1 is SGHKS and CDR2 is YYEKEE (reference sequence). The V and J ends lost 0 bases and 6 bases, in that order; junction bases with no gene match: 4. CDR3 protein: CASSLDLAGFNEQFF. The CDR3 DNA reads TGTGCCAGCAGCTTGGACCTAGCGGGATTCAATGAGCAGTTCTTC.

The gene calls are TRBV20-1 and TRBJ2-5; TRBD2 might be the D (6 bases). The CDR3 has 14 residues. CDR1 is DFQATT, CDR2 SNEGSKA, per germline (reference sequence). The ends were cut back, 5 bases at V and 7 bases at J, with 20 bases in the middle. The CDR3 spells CSAPSGTDGGTQYF. CDR3 sequence (DNA): TGCAGTGCTCCCTCCGGGACTGACGGGGGGACCCAGTACTTC.

The chain joins TRBV11-1 to TRBJ2-3, with D hard to call. In germline, CDR1 is SGHAT, CDR2 FQDESV (reference sequence). V was shortened by 1 base and J by 2 bases, with 13 bases between the two germline ends. The CDR3 totals 16 residues. The CDR3 DNA sequence: TGTGCCAGCAGCTTAGGAGTGAATTTCTTCACAGATACGCAGTATTTT. It codes for CASSLGVNFFTDTQYF.

This clonotype came up a few times. V usage is TRBV19 and J usage is TRBJ1-5; a possible D gene is TRBD1 (6 bases). The CDR3 runs 17 residues. V shed 5 bases and J shed 3 bases, with 20 bases lying between them. The germline gives CDR1 LNHDA, CDR2 SQIVND (reference sequence). The CDR3 nucleotides read TGTGCCAGTAGTGTCGGAATCAGGGGCGCACACAATCAGCCCCAGCATTTT. Translated, it gives CASSVGIRGAHNQPQHF.

This clonotype was seen ten or more times. This rearrangement joins TRBV7-2 to TRBJ2-4; D might be TRBD1 (6 bases). CDR3 length: 16 residues. Deletions cut 3 bases from V and 3 bases from J, with 15 bases between. The germline gives CDR1 SGHTA, CDR2 FQGNSA. The CDR3 sequence: CASSFGTGSDKNIQYF. CDR3 DNA: TGTGCCAGCAGCTTTGGAACAGGGAGCGACAAAAACATTCAGTACTTC.

This clonotype was seen a few times. V is TRBV6-5 and J is TRBJ1-5; D possibly corresponds to TRBD1 (6 bases). Germline loops: CDR1 MNHEY, CDR2 SVGAGI. V dropped 5 bases and J dropped 3 bases, with 20 bases sitting between them. The CDR3 totals 17 residues. The CDR3 protein is CASSTDWGGANNQPQHF. The CDR3 DNA is TGTGCCAGCAGTACCGATTGGGGGGGGGCAAACAATCAGCCCCAGCATTTT.

This clonotype was counted ten times or more. The chain links TRBV5-6 to TRBJ2-5; perhaps TRBD2 as D (6 bases). Trimming removed 2 bases from V and 5 bases from J, with 19 bases in between. Germline V gives CDR1 SGHDT, CDR2 YYEEEE. The length of the CDR3 is 16 residues. The CDR3: CASSFKLRGRGETQYF. The CDR3 DNA reads as TGTGCCAGCAGCTTTAAGTTGCGGGGCCGGGGGGAGACCCAGTACTTC.

The table lists this clonotype with many counts. The V gene is TRBV28, the J gene TRBJ1-1, with TRBD1 matching 11 bases. There are 15 residues in the CDR3. Germline V gene data show CDR1 as MDHEN and CDR2 as SYDVKM. V lost 5 bases and J lost 4; bases outside the gene matches: 6. This CDR3 is CASSLGTGGSTEAFF. The CDR3 DNA sequence: TGTGCCAGCAGTCTAGGGACAGGGGGGAGCACTGAAGCTTTCTTT.

The genes are TRBV20-1 and TRBJ1-1; D not resolved. This CDR3 has 13 residues. V dropped 0 bases and J dropped 0 bases, with 5 bases sitting between them. CDR1 is DFQATT, CDR2 SNEGSKA, per germline (reference sequence). This CDR3 is CSARELVNTEAFF. The CDR3, as DNA: TGCAGTGCTAGAGAACTGGTGAACACTGAAGCTTTCTTT.

The chain links TRBV14 to TRBJ1-6, with a weak D call TRBD1 (5 bases). This CDR3 is built from 15 residues. Trimming left V 1 base short and J 7 bases short, with 11 bases between. The germline V gene encodes CDR1 SGHDN and CDR2 FVKESK. The CDR3 DNA sequence: TGTGCCAGCAGCCAAGTTGACAGTCAAAATTCACCCCTCCACTTT. Translation gives CASSQVDSQNSPLHF.

This clonotype has a count of ten or more. V usage is TRBV7-2 and J usage is TRBJ1-6; no firm D call. The CDR3 runs 16 residues. The germline CDR1 and CDR2 sequences are SGHTA and FQGNSA. The V and J ends lost 4 bases and 7 bases respectively, with 17 bases between them. In DNA, the CDR3 is TGTGCCAGCAGCTCCGTCGGAGAGGTGGGCAATTCACCCCTCCACTTT. This encodes CASSSVGEVGNSPLHF. Looking up the rest from reference TRBV7-2 and TRBJ1-6 gives the full variable domain: GAGVSQSPSNKVTEKGKDVELRCDPISGHTALYWYRQSLGQGLEFLIYFQGNSAPDKSGLPSDRFSAERTGGSVSTLTIQRTQQEDSAVYLCASSSVGEVGNSPLHFGNGTRLTVT.

The chain combines TRBV28 with TRBJ2-3, with 10 bases that match TRBD1. With 6 bases clipped from V and 0 bases from J, the junction kept 9 bases outside the gene matches. CDR1 and CDR2 from the germline V gene are MDHEN and SYDVKM. The CDR3 loop spans 17 amino acids. The CDR3 reads CASRSPSGQGSTDTQYF. CDR3 bases: TGTGCCAGCAGATCCCCCTCGGGACAGGGGAGCACAGATACGCAGTATTTT.

In its sample, this clonotype was seen a few times. The J gene is TRBJ1-3, the V gene TRBV29-1; D unclear. The CDR3 spans 13 residues. The germline V gene encodes CDR1 SQVTM and CDR2 ANQGSEA. The V end lost 6 bases, the J end lost 0 bases, and 9 bases lay between the germline ends. The CDR3 sequence: CSVSSPSGNTIYF. CDR3 DNA: TGCAGCGTCTCCTCGCCCTCTGGAAACACCATATATTTT.

This clonotype was seen repeatedly, ten times or more. The CDR3 sequence: CASSLVLDRAKAPLHF. The CDR3 DNA reads TGTGCCAGCAGCTTAGTATTGGACCGGGCGAAAGCACCCCTCCACTTT. The chain carries TRBV7-2 and TRBJ1-6; D remains unclear. CDR1 SGHTA and CDR2 FQGNSA come from the germline V gene. The length of the CDR3 is 16 residues. The germline V and J ends were trimmed by 1 base and 11 bases, with 18 bases remaining between them.

This clonotype showed up many times. The rearrangement uses TRBV7-2 and TRBJ1-2; 7 nucleotides match TRBD1. Trimming took 5 bases from V and 0 from J; bases not matched to a gene: 6. This CDR3 comprises 15 residues. Germline V lookup: CDR1 SGHTA, CDR2 FQGNSA. The CDR3 nucleotides read TGTGCCAGCAGCCCGTCACAGGGGACTAACTATGGCTACACCTTC. Translation: CASSPSQGTNYGYTF.

This clonotype was counted only a few times. The CDR3 DNA sequence: TGTGCCAGTAGTCCCTCGGCCCGGGCGGTGGGCTATGGCTACACCTTC. It translates to CASSPSARAVGYGYTF. This sequence joins TRBV19 and TRBJ1-2; D unresolved. Trimming stripped 5 bases from V and 4 bases from J, with 20 bases between. CDR1 and CDR2 from the germline V gene are LNHDA and SQIVND (reference sequence). The CDR3 totals 16 residues. The complete variable domain, with remaining parts taken from reference TRBV19 and TRBJ1-2, reads DGGITQSPKYLFRKEGQNVTLSCEQNLNHDAMYWYRQDPGQGLRLIYYSQIVNDFQKGDIAEGYSVSREKKESFPLTVTSAQKNPTAFYLCASSPSARAVGYGYTFGSGTRLTVV.

The gene calls are TRBV5-4 and TRBJ2-1; no definite D call. V was cut by 4 bases and J by 5 bases, with 10 bases left in between. This CDR3 region has 13 residues. Germline V gene sequence: CDR1 SGHNT, CDR2 YYREEE (reference sequence). This CDR3 reads CASSIVGDNEQFF. Here the CDR3 DNA reads TGTGCCAGCAGCATTGTCGGCGACAATGAGCAGTTCTTC.

This clonotype was picked up a small number of times. The chain recombines TRBV2 with TRBJ2-7, with 7 positions matching TRBD2. Germline-derived CDR1 and CDR2 are SNHLY and FYNNEI. This CDR3 is 15 amino acids long. Germline trimming cut 4 bases from V and 0 bases from J; bases unmatched to any gene: 6. CDR3 coding DNA: TGTGCCAGCAGTGTTTCTAGCGGAAGCTCCTACGAGCAGTACTTC. Residues: CASSVSSGSSYEQYF.

This clonotype was observed at least ten times. The rearrangement joins TRBV7-7 to TRBJ2-5; TRBD2 is a possible D gene (5 bases). Germline-derived CDR1 and CDR2 are SSHAT and FNYEAQ (reference sequence). Trimming removed 8 bases from V and 5 bases from J, with 15 bases in between. The CDR3 has 13 amino acids. CDR3 coding DNA: TGTGCCAGCCAGCTTACCACTAGGGAGACCCAGTACTTC. Translation: CASQLTTRETQYF.

The chain couples TRBV5-4 to TRBJ1-2; D remains unclear. V dropped 3 bases and J dropped 5 bases, with 8 bases sitting between them. This CDR3 spans 12 amino acids. Germline assignment: CDR1 SGHNT and CDR2 YYREEE (reference sequence). This CDR3 reads CASSWDQYGYTF. CDR3 coding DNA: TGTGCCAGCAGCTGGGATCAGTATGGCTACACCTTC.

This clonotype was seen ten or more times. The chain carries TRBV7-2 and TRBJ1-1, with D possibly being TRBD1 (6 bases). Per the germline V gene, CDR1 is SGHTA and CDR2 is FQGNSA. The CDR3 has 14 amino acids. The V end lost 8 bases, the J end lost 1 base, and 14 bases lay between the germline ends. CDR3 coding DNA: TGTGCCAGCGCACCTCAGGGACAGAACACTGAAGCTTTCTTT. Its translation: CASAPQGQNTEAFF.

This clonotype came up many times. The genes are TRBV7-2 and TRBJ1-2, with D tentatively TRBD1 (5 bases). This CDR3 contains 14 residues. V was trimmed by 5 bases and J by 4 bases, leaving 14 bases between them. Per germline, CDR1 SGHTA and CDR2 FQGNSA. The CDR3 sequence is CASSPRATSYGYTF. CDR3 DNA: TGTGCCAGCAGCCCCAGGGCCACCAGCTATGGCTACACCTTC.

The genes are TRBV5-4 and TRBJ1-2, with D unresolved. V was cut by 0 bases and J by 3 bases, with 6 bases left in between. The CDR3 loop spans 13 amino acids. Germline loops: CDR1 SGHNT, CDR2 YYREEE (reference sequence). CDR3: CASSLGVDYGYTF. The CDR3 nucleotides are TGTGCCAGCAGCTTGGGGGTTGACTATGGCTACACCTTC.

The chain combines TRBV19 with TRBJ2-1, with 9 bases that match TRBD2. Per the germline V gene, CDR1 is LNHDA and CDR2 is SQIVND (reference sequence). The CDR3 consists of 14 residues. V shed 7 bases and J 2 bases; nucleotides not matched to a gene: 3. CDR3 in DNA: TGTGCCAGTAATAGCGGGGGTCCCTACAATGAGCAGTTCTTC. It is translated as CASNSGGPYNEQFF.

This clonotype was counted between two and nine times. This chain links TRBV4-3 with TRBJ1-5; D gene unclear. This CDR3 region has 15 residues. V lost 1 base, J lost 2 bases, and 9 bases lay in between. Germline V lookup: CDR1 LGHNA, CDR2 YSLEER. The CDR3 DNA reads as TGCGCCAGCAGCCAAGTTGCTCGGGGCAATCAGCCCCAGCATTTT. Translating gives CASSQVARGNQPQHF.